The rows below give T cell receptor beta chains drawn from one sample of a study of shared clonotypes between healthy human individuals. The method was immunoSEQ multiplex PCR; TCRdb's version includes in-frame clones alone and lacks a portion of them. The repertoire holds over a million clones, with approximately 98% as singletons. The sample consisted of naive CD4+ T cells sorted from blood. The receptors stem from a man aged 25 to 45 in good health. The CDR3 runs from the conserved cysteine through the conserved F or W. The D gene is left open where the match is weak. Size is omitted from some rows. Given values are once, few, many or a class for expanded clones.

V,size,D,J,DNA,CDR3
TRBV4-3,.,.,TRBJ1-5,TGCGCCAGCAGCCAAGATCACAGGGTCGGCAATCAGCCCCAGCATTTT,CASSQDHRVGNQPQHF
TRBV2,.,.,TRBJ2-5,TGTGCCAGCAGCTTGACTAGGGGGGAGACCCAGTACTTC,CASSLTRGETQYF
TRBV28,.,.,TRBJ2-1,TGTGCCAGCAGGCAGAGACAAGGTTCCTACAATGAGCAGTTCTTC,CASRQRQGSYNEQFF
TRBV27,once,TRBD1,TRBJ1-2,TGTGCCAGCAGTTTGAGGCGGGCAGGGGGTGGCTACACCTTC,CASSLRRAGGGYTF
TRBV7-9,.,.,TRBJ2-1,TGTGCCAGCAGCTTGAGGCTCTATGAGCAGTTCTTC,CASSLRLYEQFF
TRBV6-1,.,.,TRBJ1-5,TGTGCCAGCAGTGAGAGGGGTCTTTGGCCCCAGCATTTT,CASSERGLWPQHF
TRBV6-5,.,.,TRBJ1-1,TGTGCCAGCAGTTACTCGATCCGGGGTAGAGCTTTCTTT,CASSYSIRGRAFF
TRBV28,.,.,TRBJ2-3,TGTGCCAGCAGTTTTACGAGGGGTACGCAGTATTTT,CASSFTRGTQYF
TRBV11-2,.,.,TRBJ1-2,TGTGCCAGCAGCCCCAGGAACGCGGTAAATGGCTACACCTTC,CASSPRNAVNGYTF
TRBV7-6,.,TRBD1,TRBJ1-4,TGTGCCAGCAGCCCGACAGGGGTCGCGGCTAATGAAAAACTGTTTTTT,CASSPTGVAANEKLFF
TRBV7-8,.,.,TRBJ2-7,TGTGCCAGCAGCTTAGGAGTCAACGAGCAGTACTTC,CASSLGVNEQYF
TRBV9,.,.,TRBJ2-1,TGTGCCAGCAGCGTAGGACGGGGCTACAATGAGCAGTTCTTC,CASSVGRGYNEQFF
TRBV5-6,.,.,TRBJ1-1,TGTGCCAGCAGCTTGCGACGGGGCACTGAAGCTTTCTTT,CASSLRRGTEAFF
TRBV10-1,few,TRBD2,TRBJ2-7,TGCGCCAACCCTAGCGGGAGTCAGGACGAGCAGTACTTC,CANPSGSQDEQYF
TRBV11-2,.,TRBD2,TRBJ2-1,TGTGCCAGCAGCTTAGGACTAGCGGGATCCTACTCCTACAATGAGCAGTTCTTC,CASSLGLAGSYSYNEQFF